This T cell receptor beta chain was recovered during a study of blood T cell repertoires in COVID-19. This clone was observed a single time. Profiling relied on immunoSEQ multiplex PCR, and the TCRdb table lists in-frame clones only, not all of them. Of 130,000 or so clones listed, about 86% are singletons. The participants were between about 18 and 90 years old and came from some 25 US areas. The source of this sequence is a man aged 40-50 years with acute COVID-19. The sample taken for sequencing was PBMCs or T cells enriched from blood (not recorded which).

CDR3 protein: CASSPGGVEFF. Here the CDR3 DNA reads TGTGCCAGCTCACCAGGGGGGGTTGAGTTCTTC. V and J are TRBV18 and TRBJ2-1; 7 bases are shared with TRBD2. The CDR3 is 11 residues long. Germline V gives CDR1 KGHSH, CDR2 LQKENI. With V trimmed by 2 bases and J by 14 bases, 3 bases remained unmatched. Drawing the rest from reference TRBV18 and TRBJ2-1, the complete variable domain is NAGVMQNPRHLVRRRGQEARLRCSPMKGHSHVYWYRQLPEEGLKFMVYLQKENIIDESGMPKERFSAEFPKEGPSILRIQQVVRGDSAAYFCASSPGGVEFFGPGTRLTVL.